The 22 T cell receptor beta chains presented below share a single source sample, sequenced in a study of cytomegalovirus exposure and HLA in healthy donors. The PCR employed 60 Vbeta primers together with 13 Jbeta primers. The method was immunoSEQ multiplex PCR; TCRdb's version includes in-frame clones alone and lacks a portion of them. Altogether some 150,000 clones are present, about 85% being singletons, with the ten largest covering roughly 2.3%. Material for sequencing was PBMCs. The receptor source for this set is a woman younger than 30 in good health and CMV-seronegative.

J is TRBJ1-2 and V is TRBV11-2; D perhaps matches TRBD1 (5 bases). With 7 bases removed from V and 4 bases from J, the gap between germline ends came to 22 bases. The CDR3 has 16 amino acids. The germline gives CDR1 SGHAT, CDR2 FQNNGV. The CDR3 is CASTLLQGRLSYGYTF. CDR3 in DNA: TGTGCCAGCACCCTATTGCAGGGCAGGTTAAGCTATGGCTACACCTTC.

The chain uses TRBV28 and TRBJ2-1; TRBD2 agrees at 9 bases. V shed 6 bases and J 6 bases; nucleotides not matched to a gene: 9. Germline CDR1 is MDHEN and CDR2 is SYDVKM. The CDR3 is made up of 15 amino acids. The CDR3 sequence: CASRGTWREGNEQFF. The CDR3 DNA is TGTGCCAGCAGGGGAACATGGCGGGAGGGCAATGAGCAGTTCTTC.

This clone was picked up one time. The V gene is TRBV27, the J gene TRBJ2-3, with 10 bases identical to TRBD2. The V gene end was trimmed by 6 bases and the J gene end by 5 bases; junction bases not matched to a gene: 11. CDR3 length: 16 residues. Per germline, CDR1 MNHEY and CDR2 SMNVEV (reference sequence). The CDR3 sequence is CASSSGASGSRDTQYF. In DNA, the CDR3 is TGTGCCAGCAGCTCCGGGGCTAGCGGGAGTCGAGATACGCAGTATTTT.

The CDR3 spells CASSQTSGRSTQYF. The CDR3 coding sequence is TGTGCCAGTAGTCAGACTAGCGGGAGGAGTACGCAGTATTTT. The gene calls are TRBV19 and TRBJ2-3, with TRBD2 identical over 13 bases. Germline V gene lookup returns CDR1 LNHDA and CDR2 SQIVND (reference sequence). V shed 5 bases and J 8 bases; nucleotides not matched to a gene: 4. The CDR3 loop spans 14 amino acids.

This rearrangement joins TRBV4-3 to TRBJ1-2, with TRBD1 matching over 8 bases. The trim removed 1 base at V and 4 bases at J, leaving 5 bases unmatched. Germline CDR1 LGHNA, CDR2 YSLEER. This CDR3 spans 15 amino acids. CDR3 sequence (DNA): TGCGCCAGCAGCCAAGGGGCAGGGGGCACCTATGGCTACACCTTC. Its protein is CASSQGAGGTYGYTF.

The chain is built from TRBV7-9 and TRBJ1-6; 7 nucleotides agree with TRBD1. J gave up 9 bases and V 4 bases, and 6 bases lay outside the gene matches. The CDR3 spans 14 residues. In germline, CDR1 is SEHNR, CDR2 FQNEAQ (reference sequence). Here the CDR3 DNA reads TGTGCCAGCAGCTCAGGGGGAAGGGTTTCACCCCTCCACTTT. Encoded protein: CASSSGGRVSPLHF.

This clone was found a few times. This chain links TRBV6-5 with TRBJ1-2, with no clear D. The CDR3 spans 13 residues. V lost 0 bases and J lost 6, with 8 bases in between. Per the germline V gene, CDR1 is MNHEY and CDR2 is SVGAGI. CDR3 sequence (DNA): TGTGCCAGCAGTTACTCGAACTTAAATGGCTACACCTTC. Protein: CASSYSNLNGYTF.

The CDR3 protein is CAWSRGVNSPLHF. DNA of the CDR3: TGTGCCTGGAGTAGGGGTGTTAATTCACCCCTCCACTTT. The chain recombines TRBV30 with TRBJ1-6; tentatively, D is TRBD1 (5 bases). The ends were cut back, 2 bases at V and 6 bases at J, with 8 bases in the middle. The V gene's germline CDR1 is GTSNPN and CDR2 SVGIG (reference sequence). The CDR3 contains 13 residues.

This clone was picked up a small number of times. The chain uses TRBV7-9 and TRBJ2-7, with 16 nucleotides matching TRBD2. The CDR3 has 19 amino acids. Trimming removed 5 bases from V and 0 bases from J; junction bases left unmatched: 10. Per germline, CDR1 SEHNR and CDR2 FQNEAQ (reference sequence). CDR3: CASSPIFGTSGGASYEQYF. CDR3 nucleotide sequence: TGTGCCAGCAGCCCCATTTTCGGGACTAGCGGGGGGGCCTCCTACGAGCAGTACTTC.

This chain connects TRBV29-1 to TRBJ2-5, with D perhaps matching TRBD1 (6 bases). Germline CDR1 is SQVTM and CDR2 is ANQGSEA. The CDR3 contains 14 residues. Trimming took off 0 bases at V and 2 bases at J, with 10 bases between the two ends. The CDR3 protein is CSVEDGGGQETQYF. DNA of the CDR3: TGCAGCGTTGAAGATGGGGGCGGTCAAGAGACCCAGTACTTC.

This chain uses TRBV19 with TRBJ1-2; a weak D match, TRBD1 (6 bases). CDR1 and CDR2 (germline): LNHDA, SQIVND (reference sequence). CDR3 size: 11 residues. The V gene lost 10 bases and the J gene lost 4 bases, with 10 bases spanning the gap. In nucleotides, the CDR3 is TGTGCCACGCAGACAGGCTATGGCTACACCTTC. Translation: CATQTGYGYTF.

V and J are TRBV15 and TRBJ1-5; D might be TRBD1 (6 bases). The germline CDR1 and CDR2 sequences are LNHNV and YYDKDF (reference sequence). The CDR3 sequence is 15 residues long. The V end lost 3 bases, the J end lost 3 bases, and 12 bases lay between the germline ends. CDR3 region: CATSSYGQYNQPQHF. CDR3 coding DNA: TGTGCCACCAGCAGTTACGGACAGTACAATCAGCCCCAGCATTTT.

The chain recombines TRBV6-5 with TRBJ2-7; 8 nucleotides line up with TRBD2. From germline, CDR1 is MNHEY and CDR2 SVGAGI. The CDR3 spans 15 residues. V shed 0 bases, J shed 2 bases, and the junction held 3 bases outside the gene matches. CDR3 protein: CASSYSDSGAYEQYF. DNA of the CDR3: TGTGCCAGCAGTTACTCAGATAGCGGGGCCTACGAGCAGTACTTC.

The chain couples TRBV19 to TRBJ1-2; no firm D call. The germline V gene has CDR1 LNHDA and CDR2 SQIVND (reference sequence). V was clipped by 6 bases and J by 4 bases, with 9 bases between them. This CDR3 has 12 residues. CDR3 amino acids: CASRSRSYGYTF. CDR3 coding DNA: TGTGCCAGTAGGAGTCGATCCTATGGCTACACCTTC.

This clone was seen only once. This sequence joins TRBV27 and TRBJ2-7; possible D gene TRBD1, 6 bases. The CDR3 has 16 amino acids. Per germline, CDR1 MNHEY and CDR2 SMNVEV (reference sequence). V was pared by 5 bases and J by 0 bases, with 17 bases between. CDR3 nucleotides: TGTGCCAGCAGTCTCTCCGATTGGACAGACTCCTACGAGCAGTACTTC. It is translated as CASSLSDWTDSYEQYF.

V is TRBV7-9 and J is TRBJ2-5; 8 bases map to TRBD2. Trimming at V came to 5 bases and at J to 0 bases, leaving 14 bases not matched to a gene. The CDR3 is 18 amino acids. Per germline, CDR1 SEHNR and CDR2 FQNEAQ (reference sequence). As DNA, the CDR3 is TGTGCCAGCAGCCTACCGGGGCGTAGCGGGGTTAACCAAGAGACCCAGTACTTC. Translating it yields CASSLPGRSGVNQETQYF.

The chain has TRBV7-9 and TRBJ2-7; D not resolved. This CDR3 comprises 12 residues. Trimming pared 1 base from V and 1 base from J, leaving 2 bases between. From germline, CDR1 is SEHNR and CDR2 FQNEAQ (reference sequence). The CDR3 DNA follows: TGTGCCAGCAGCTTAGTATCCTACGAGCAGTACTTC. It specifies CASSLVSYEQYF.

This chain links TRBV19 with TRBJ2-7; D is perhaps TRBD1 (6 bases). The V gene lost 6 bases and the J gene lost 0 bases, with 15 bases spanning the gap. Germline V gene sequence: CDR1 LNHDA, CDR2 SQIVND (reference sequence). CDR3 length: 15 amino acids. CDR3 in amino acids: CASRGDTPISYEQYF. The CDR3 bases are TGTGCCAGTAGGGGGGACACGCCGATCTCCTACGAGCAGTACTTC.

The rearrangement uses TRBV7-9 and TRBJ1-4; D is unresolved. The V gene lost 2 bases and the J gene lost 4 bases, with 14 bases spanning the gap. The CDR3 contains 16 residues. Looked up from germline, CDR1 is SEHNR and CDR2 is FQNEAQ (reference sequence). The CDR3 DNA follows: TGTGCCAGCAGCTTACGAGTAATTGAGGGTAATGAAAAACTGTTTTTT. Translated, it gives CASSLRVIEGNEKLFF.

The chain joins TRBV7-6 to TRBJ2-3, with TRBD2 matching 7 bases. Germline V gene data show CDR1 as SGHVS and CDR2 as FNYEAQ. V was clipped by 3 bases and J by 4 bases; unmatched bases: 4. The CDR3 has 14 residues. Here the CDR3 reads CASSFSGRADTQYF. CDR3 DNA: TGTGCCAGCAGCTTCTCTGGGAGGGCAGATACGCAGTATTTT.

This CDR3 is CASSLETGSAYEQYF. The CDR3, as DNA: TGTGCCAGCAGCTTAGAGACAGGGTCTGCCTACGAGCAGTACTTC. The rearrangement links TRBV7-9 to TRBJ2-7; TRBD1 matches 7 bases. The CDR3 is 15 residues long. The V gene's germline CDR1 is SEHNR and CDR2 FQNEAQ (reference sequence). Trimming took 1 base from V and 2 from J; bases not matched to a gene: 5.

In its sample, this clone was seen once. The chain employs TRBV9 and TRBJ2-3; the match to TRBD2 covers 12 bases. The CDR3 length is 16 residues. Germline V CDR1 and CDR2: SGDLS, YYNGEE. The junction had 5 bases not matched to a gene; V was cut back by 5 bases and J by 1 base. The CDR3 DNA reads TGTGCCAGCAGACGGACTAGCGGGGAGGGCACAGATACGCAGTATTTT. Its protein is CASRRTSGEGTDTQYF.